This TCR beta chain was obtained from a study of control samples from healthy donors and cancer patients (dated by TCRdb to about 2020). The germline V gene (reference sequence) provides CDR1 DFQATT and CDR2 SNEGSKA. The cysteine opens and the phenylalanine closes a CDR3 of 8 amino acids. The retained sequence is limited to the CDR3, 24 bases, with the frame set at the first base. With regard to this clone: It lacks a known antigen. The junction and the germline gene differ at one end; a read error may be behind it.

The protocol used for the library was the immunoSEQ multiplex PCR assay. Sourced from immuneACCESS, this table was stored by TCRdb with only in-frame sequences that have V and J called. A share of the clones is absent; for the studies checked, an unresolved V gene accounts for under half, and the remainder has no known explanation. Here the sample has about 90,000 clones; 90% to 95% occur a single time. The top ten clones comprise roughly 1.5% of the sample. This sequence was found in a woman in her 30s in good health. The material sequenced was blood. The chain is assembled from TRBV20-1 and TRBJ1-1; the D gene identity is not certain. The nucleotides are TGCAGTGCTAGAGACGGCCGCTTC. The resulting protein is CSARDGRF.